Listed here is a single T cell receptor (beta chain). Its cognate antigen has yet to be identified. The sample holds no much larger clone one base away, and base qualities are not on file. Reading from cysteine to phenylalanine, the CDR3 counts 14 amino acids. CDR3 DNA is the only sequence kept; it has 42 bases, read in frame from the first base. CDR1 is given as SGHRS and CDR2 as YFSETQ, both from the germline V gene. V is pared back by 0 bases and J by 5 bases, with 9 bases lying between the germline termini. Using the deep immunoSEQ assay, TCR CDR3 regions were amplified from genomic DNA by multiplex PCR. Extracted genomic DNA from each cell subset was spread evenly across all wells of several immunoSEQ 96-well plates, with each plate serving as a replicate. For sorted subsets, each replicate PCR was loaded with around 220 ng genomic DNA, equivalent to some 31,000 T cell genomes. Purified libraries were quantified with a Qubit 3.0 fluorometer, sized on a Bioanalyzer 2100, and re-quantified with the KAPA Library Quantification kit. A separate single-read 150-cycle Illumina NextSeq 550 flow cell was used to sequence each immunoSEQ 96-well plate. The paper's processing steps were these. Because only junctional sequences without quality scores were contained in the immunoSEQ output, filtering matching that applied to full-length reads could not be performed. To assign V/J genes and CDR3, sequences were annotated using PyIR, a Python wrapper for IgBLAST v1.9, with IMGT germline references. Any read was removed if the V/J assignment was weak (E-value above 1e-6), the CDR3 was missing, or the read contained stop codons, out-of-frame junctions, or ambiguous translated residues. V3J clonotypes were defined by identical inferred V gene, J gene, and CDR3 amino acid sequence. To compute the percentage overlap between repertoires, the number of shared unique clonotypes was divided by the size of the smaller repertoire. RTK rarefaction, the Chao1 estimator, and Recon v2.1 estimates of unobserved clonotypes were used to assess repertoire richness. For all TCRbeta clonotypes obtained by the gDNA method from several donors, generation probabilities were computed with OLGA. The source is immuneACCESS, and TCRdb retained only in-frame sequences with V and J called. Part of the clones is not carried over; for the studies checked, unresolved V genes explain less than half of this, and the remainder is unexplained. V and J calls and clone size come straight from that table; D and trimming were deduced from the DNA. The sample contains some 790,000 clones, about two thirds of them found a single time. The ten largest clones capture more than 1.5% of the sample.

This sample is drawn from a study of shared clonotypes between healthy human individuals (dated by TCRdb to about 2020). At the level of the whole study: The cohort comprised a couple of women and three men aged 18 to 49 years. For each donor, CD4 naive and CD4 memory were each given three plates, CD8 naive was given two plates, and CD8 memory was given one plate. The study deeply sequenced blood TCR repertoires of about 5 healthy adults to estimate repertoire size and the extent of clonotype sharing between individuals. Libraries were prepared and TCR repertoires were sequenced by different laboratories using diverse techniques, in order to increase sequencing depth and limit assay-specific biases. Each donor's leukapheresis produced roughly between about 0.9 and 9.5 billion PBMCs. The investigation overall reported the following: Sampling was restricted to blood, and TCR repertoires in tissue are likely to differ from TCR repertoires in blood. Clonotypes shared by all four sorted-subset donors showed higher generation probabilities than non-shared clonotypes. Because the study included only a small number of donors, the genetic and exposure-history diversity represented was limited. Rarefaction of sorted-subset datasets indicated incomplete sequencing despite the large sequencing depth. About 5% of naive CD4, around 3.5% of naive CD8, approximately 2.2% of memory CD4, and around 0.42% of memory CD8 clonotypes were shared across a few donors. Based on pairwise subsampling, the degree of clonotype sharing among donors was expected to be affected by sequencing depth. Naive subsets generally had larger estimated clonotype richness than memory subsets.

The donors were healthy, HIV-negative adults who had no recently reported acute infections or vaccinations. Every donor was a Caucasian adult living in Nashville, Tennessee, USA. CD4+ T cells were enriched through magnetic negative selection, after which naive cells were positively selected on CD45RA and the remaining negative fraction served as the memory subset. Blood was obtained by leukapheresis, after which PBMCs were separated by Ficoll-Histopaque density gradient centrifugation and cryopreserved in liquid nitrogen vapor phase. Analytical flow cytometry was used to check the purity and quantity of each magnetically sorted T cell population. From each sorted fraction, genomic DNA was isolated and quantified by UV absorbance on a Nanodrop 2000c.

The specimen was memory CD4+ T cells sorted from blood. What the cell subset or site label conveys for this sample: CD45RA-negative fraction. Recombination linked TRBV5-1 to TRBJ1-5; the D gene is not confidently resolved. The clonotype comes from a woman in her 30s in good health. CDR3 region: CASSLGFGDQPQHF. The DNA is TGCGCCAGCAGCTTGGGTTTCGGCGATCAGCCCCAGCATTTT.